This TCR beta chain was found in a study of Ad26.COV2.S vaccination and SARS-CoV-2 variants. Study background: Once, or twice with 56 days between doses, Ad26.COV2.S was given intramuscularly.

Treatment of the sample: roughly 20 received Ad26.COV2.S at low or high dose, single or two shots; 5 received placebo; per-sample allocation not given. After the first vaccine or placebo injection, samples were drawn on day 63. In Boston, an adult donor aged 18-55 years took part. The assay was immunoSEQ multiplex PCR, and TCRdb's table has in-frame clones only and misses some. This table holds about 680,000 clones, roughly nine tenths found once. Sequencing used peripheral blood, obtained in a trial of Ad26.COV2.S vaccine versus placebo. This TCR came from a person aged 18 to 65 who received the Ad26.COV2.S COVID-19 vaccine or a placebo.

CDR3: CASSTQGANVLTF. CDR3 coding DNA: TGCGCCAGCAGCACCCAGGGGGCCAACGTCCTGACTTTC. V is TRBV10-2 and J is TRBJ2-6; D is ambiguous. The ends were cut back, 6 bases at V and 4 bases at J, with 7 bases in the middle. This CDR3 has 13 residues. The germline V gene has CDR1 WSHSY and CDR2 SAAADI.